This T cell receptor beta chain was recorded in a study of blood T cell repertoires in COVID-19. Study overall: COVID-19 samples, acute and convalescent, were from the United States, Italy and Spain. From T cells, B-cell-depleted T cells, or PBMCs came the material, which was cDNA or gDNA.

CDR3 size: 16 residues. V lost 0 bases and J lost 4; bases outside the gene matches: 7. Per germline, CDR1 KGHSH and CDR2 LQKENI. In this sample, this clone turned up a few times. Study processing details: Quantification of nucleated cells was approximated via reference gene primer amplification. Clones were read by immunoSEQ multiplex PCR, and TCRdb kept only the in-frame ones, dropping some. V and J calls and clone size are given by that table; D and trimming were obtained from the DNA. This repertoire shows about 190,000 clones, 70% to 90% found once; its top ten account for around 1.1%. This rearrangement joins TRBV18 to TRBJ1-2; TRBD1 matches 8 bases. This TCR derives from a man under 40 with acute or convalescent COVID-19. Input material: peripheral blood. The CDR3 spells CASSPPSTGASYGYTF. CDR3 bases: TGTGCCAGCTCACCACCCTCGACAGGGGCTAGCTATGGCTACACCTTC.